The rows below give T cell receptor beta chains drawn from one sample of a study of graft-versus-host responses after intestinal transplantation. These receptors have no known antigen. Using immunoSEQ multiplex PCR, the repertoire was profiled, and TCRdb retains in-frame clones only, with some absent. The table includes over 85,000 clones, just under 95% detected once. Sequenced here: unstimulated CD8+ T cells sorted from spleen or lymph node cells, sampled before intestinal transplant. These TCRs come from a human donor who received an intestinal transplant. The CDR3 runs from the conserved cysteine through the conserved F or W. D genes are given only for firm matches. Clone size is shown for a subset of rows, as once, few, many or a class of expanded clone.

J | V | size | D | DNA | CDR3
TRBJ2-7 | TRBV27 | . | TRBD1 | TGTGCCAGCAGACTAACAGGGGCGCGCTACTACGAGCAGTACTTC | CASRLTGARYYEQYF
TRBJ2-5 | TRBV19 | . | . | TGTGCCAGTAGTTCCACAGGGTCAGTCCAAGAGACCCAGTACTTC | CASSSTGSVQETQYF
TRBJ1-2 | TRBV7-9 | . | TRBD1 | TGTGCCAGCAGCTTATCGACAGGGTCCAACTATGGCTACACCTTC | CASSLSTGSNYGYTF
TRBJ2-1 | TRBV29-1 | . | . | TGCAGCGTTGAAGATTCTAGCGTGGGGGGCAATGAGCAGTTCTTC | CSVEDSSVGGNEQFF
TRBJ1-2 | TRBV4-1 | . | . | TGCGCCAGCAGCCAAGATAAGGACAGCCGCTTCTATGGCTACACCTTC | CASSQDKDSRFYGYTF
TRBJ2-5 | TRBV5-1 | . | . | TGCGCCAGCAGCTTGGGGTTTGTGGAGGTCCAAGAGACCCAGTACTTC | CASSLGFVEVQETQYF
TRBJ1-2 | TRBV2 | . | . | TGTGCCAGCAGTGATGCGGTTTACTATGGCTACACCTTC | CASSDAVYYGYTF
TRBJ2-1 | TRBV29-1 | . | . | TGCAGCGTTTCCAGTTCCAACAATGAGCAGTTCTTC | CSVSSSNNEQFF
TRBJ2-7 | TRBV9 | . | TRBD1 | TGTGCCAGCAGCGTAGGGCAGGGGGCCTCCTACGAGCAGTACTTC | CASSVGQGASYEQYF
TRBJ2-7 | TRBV5-1 | . | . | TGCGCCAGCAGCTCAACTGGCGAGCAGTACTTC | CASSSTGEQYF
TRBJ2-7 | TRBV19 | . | TRBD1 | TGTGCCAGTAGCCCAAGACAGGGATACTACGAGCAGTACTTC | CASSPRQGYYEQYF
TRBJ2-1 | TRBV4-1 | once | TRBD2 | TGCGCCAGCAGCTATCACATAGCGGGGACCTACAATGAGCAGTTCTTC | CASSYHIAGTYNEQFF
TRBJ1-3 | TRBV2 | few | TRBD1 | TGTGCCCAGCTCGCCGTCAGGGGGCACTCTGGAAACACCATATATTTT | CAQLAVRGHSGNTIYF
TRBJ1-2 | TRBV4-2 | . | TRBD1 | TGTGCCAGCAGCGTGGCAGGGGGTAACTATGGCTACACCTTC | CASSVAGGNYGYTF
TRBJ2-1 | TRBV25-1 | . | . | TGTGCCAGCAGTGTGGTTAGCGATGAGCAGTTCTTC | CASSVVSDEQFF
TRBJ1-6 | TRBV4-1 | . | TRBD1 | TGCGCCAGCAGCCAACGGACAGGGAGTAATTCACCCCTCCACTTT | CASSQRTGSNSPLHF
TRBJ1-1 | TRBV30 | . | . | TGTGCCTGGATCCCTTCAGGGGTCGCTGAAGCTTTCTTT | CAWIPSGVAEAFF
TRBJ2-7 | TRBV30 | once | . | TGTGCCTGGAGTGTAGCTTACGAGCAGTACTTC | CAWSVAYEQYF
TRBJ2-7 | TRBV6-5 | . | TRBD2 | TGTGCCAGCAGTCCCGTAGCGGGAGGACACTACGAGCAGTACTTC | CASSPVAGGHYEQYF
TRBJ2-1 | TRBV9 | . | . | TGTGCCAGCAGCGCCGGTGGCACAGGGCCCTACAATGAGCAGTTCTTC | CASSAGGTGPYNEQFF
TRBJ2-1 | TRBV7-9 | . | TRBD2 | TGTGCCAGCAGCCCACCGCTAGCGGGAGGGCCGAATGAGCAGTTCTTC | CASSPPLAGGPNEQFF
TRBJ2-7 | TRBV5-4 | . | TRBD2 | TGTGCCAGCAGCCTGGGACTAGCGAAGTACGAGCAGTACTTC | CASSLGLAKYEQYF
TRBJ2-7 | TRBV27 | . | TRBD1 | TGTGCCAGCACCTTAGGGACAGGGCAGAAAGGAATACAGTACTTC | CASTLGTGQKGIQYF
TRBJ2-7 | TRBV7-5 | . | . | TGTGCCAGAAGCTTAAGGGGACTAGCGGCCTCCTACGAGCAGTACTTC | CARSLRGLAASYEQYF
TRBJ2-7 | TRBV5-1 | . | TRBD2 | TGCGCCAGCAGACTAGCGGGAGTTTACGAGCAGTACTTC | CASRLAGVYEQYF
TRBJ2-7 | TRBV19 | . | . | TGTGCCAGTAGTATGGGGCCCTCCTACGAGCAGTACTTC | CASSMGPSYEQYF
TRBJ1-5 | TRBV5-5 | . | . | TGTGCCAGCAGCTTGTCTGGGGCGTTCAATCAGCCCCAGCATTTT | CASSLSGAFNQPQHF
TRBJ2-5 | TRBV9 | . | TRBD2 | TGTGCCAGCAGCCATGCTTTAGAGCGGGGGGGCGAGACCCAGTACTTC | CASSHALERGGETQYF
TRBJ2-7 | TRBV5-1 | . | . | TGCGCCAGCAGCTTGGACGTCGCGTGGCAGGGCTACGAGCAGTACTTC | CASSLDVAWQGYEQYF
TRBJ1-3 | TRBV6-1 | . | . | TGTGCCAGCAGTGACATAGGGGCGGCTGGAAACACCATATATTTT | CASSDIGAAGNTIYF
TRBJ2-1 | TRBV9 | . | TRBD1 | TGTGCCAGCAGCGTAGAAGGGACAGGGGGTTTAAATGAGCAGTTCTTC | CASSVEGTGGLNEQFF
TRBJ2-7 | TRBV29-1 | . | TRBD2 | TGCAGCGTGGGGGGGGGTCACCACGAGCAGTACTTC | CSVGGGHHEQYF
TRBJ1-6 | TRBV6-1 | . | TRBD1 | TGTGCCAGCGGTCGGGACAGCCCAAATTCACCCCTCCACTTT | CASGRDSPNSPLHF
TRBJ1-4 | TRBV18 | . | TRBD1 | TGTGCCAGCTCACCAGGGGACAGGGTCGGTGAAAAACTGTTTTTT | CASSPGDRVGEKLFF
TRBJ2-3 | TRBV9 | . | . | TGTGCCAGCAGCGTAGCGGGAAGCACAGATACGCAGTATTTT | CASSVAGSTDTQYF
TRBJ2-1 | TRBV6-4 | . | . | TGTGCCAGCAGTGACACTGCAAACAATGAGCAGTTCTTC | CASSDTANNEQFF
TRBJ2-1 | TRBV4-3 | . | . | TGCGCCAGCTCCTACGGGAGCTCCTACAATGAGCAGTTCTTC | CASSYGSSYNEQFF
TRBJ2-7 | TRBV19 | . | . | TGTGCCAGTAGTCCGGGACTGAATTACGAGCAGTACTTC | CASSPGLNYEQYF
TRBJ2-3 | TRBV7-9 | . | . | TGTGCCAGCAGCCGACAAGCTAGCACAGATACGCAGTATTTT | CASSRQASTDTQYF
TRBJ2-7 | TRBV27 | . | . | TGTGCCAGCAGTTTATCCGGGACTGCTACCTACGAGCAGTACTTC | CASSLSGTATYEQYF
TRBJ2-7 | TRBV9 | . | . | TGTGCCAGCAGCGTAGGAACGGGGGGCTCGTACGAGCAGTACTTC | CASSVGTGGSYEQYF
TRBJ2-7 | TRBV7-2 | . | . | TGTGCCAGCAGCTTATCCGGGTCCAGCTCCTACGAGCAGTACTTC | CASSLSGSSSYEQYF
TRBJ2-7 | TRBV7-2 | . | TRBD2 | TGTGCCAGCAGCTCCGCCGGCGGGGGGCTCTACGAGCAGTACTTC | CASSSAGGGLYEQYF
TRBJ2-1 | TRBV23-1 | . | . | TGCGGATTGGAGGGGCAGGGGGGCTTAACAATGAGCAGTTCGGGTGTCTATGAGCAGTTCTTC | CGLEGQGGLTMSSSGVYEQFF
TRBJ2-1 | TRBV6-1 | . | . | TGTGCCAACTTGGGACTTACCTCCTACAATGAGCAGTTCTTC | CANLGLTSYNEQFF
TRBJ1-2 | TRBV7-8 | . | . | TGTGCCAGCAGCTTATCCGGGGTGCACTATGGCTACACCTTC | CASSLSGVHYGYTF
TRBJ2-6 | TRBV19 | . | . | TGTGCCAGTAGGACTGGGTACGGGGCCAACGTCCTGACTTTC | CASRTGYGANVLTF
TRBJ2-5 | TRBV11-2 | . | TRBD2 | TGTGCCAGCACAACTAGCGGAATCGAAGAGACCCAGTACTTC | CASTTSGIEETQYF
TRBJ1-4 | TRBV7-9 | . | . | TGTGCCAGCAGCTTACAGGGGGAAAAACTGTTTTTT | CASSLQGEKLFF
TRBJ2-6 | TRBV15 | . | . | TGTGCCACCGGCGGCCTCTCTGGGGCCAACGTCCTGACTTTC | CATGGLSGANVLTF